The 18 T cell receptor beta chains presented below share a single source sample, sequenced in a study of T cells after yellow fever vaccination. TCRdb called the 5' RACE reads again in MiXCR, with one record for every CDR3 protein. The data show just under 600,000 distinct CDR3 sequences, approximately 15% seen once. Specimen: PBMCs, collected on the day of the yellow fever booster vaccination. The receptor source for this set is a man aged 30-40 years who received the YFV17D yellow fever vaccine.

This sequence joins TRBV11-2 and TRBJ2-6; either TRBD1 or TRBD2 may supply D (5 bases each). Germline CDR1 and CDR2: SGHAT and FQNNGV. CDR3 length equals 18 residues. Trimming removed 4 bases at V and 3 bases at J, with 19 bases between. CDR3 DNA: TGTGCCAGCAGCTGGGGACGCGTCTCGGGCCGTGGGGCCAACGTCCTGACTTTC. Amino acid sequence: CASSWGRVSGRGANVLTF.

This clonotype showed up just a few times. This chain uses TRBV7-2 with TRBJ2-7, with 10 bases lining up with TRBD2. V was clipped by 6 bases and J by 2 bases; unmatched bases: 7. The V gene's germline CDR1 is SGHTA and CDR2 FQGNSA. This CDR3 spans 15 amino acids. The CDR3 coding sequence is TGTGCCAGCAGACCCGGGACTAGCGAGCCCTACGAGCAGTACTTC. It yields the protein CASRPGTSEPYEQYF.

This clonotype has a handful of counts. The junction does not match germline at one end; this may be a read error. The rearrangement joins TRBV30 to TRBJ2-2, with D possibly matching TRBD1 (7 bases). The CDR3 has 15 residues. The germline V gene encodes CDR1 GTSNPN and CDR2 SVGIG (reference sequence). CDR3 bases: TGTGCCCGGAGGGGCAGGGACAGTCGGACCGGGGAGCTGTTTTTT. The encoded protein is CARRGRDSRTGELFF.

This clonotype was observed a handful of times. CDR3 sequence: CASSLVAGGEKLAKNIQYF. The CDR3, as DNA: TGTGCCAGCAGCTTAGTGGCGGGAGGGGAAAAACTAGCCAAAAACATTCAGTACTTC. The chain carries TRBV11-2 and TRBJ2-4, with 9 bases lining up with TRBD2. Losses at the gene ends were 1 base for V and 0 bases for J; bases not matched to a gene: 10. This CDR3 contains 19 residues. Germline values: CDR1 SGHAT, CDR2 FQNNGV.

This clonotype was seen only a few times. CDR3 in DNA: TGTGCCAGCAGTTCGTTGGGGCACGTCTACGAGCAGTACTTC. Its translation is CASSSLGHVYEQYF. The chain combines TRBV27 with TRBJ2-7, with D possibly TRBD1 on 5 matching bases. This CDR3 spans 14 amino acids. Germline V gene lookup returns CDR1 MNHEY and CDR2 SMNVEV (reference sequence). V shed 4 bases and J shed 3 bases, with 13 bases lying between them.

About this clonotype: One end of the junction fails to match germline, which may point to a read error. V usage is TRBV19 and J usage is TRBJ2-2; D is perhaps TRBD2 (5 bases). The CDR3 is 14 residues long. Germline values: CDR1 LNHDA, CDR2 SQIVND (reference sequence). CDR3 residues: CASNGRANTGEQFF. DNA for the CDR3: TGTGCCAGTAATGGGCGGGCGAACACCGGGGAGCAGTTTTTT.

As DNA, the CDR3 is TGTGCCAGTTCTCTAGCGGGAGGGAGTAGCACAGATACGCAGTATTTT. It translates to CASSLAGGSSTDTQYF. J is TRBJ2-3 and V is TRBV3-1; 12 positions match TRBD2. CDR3 size: 16 residues. Per germline, CDR1 LGHDT and CDR2 YNNKEL (reference sequence). Germline trimming cut 9 bases from V and 0 bases from J; bases unmatched to any gene: 7.

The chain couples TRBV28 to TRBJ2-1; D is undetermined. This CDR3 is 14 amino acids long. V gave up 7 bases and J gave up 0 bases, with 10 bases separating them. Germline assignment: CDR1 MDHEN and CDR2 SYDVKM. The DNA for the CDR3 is TGTGCCAGCACCGACCCTCCCTCCTACAATGAGCAGTTCTTC. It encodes CASTDPPSYNEQFF.

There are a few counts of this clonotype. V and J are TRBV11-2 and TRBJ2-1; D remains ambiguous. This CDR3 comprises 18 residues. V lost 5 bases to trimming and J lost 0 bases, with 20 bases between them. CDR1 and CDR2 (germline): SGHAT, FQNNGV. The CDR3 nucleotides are TGTGCCAGCAGCCCTCCCGGGCGGCAGCCTTTCTCCTACAATGAGCAGTTCTTC. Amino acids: CASSPPGRQPFSYNEQFF.

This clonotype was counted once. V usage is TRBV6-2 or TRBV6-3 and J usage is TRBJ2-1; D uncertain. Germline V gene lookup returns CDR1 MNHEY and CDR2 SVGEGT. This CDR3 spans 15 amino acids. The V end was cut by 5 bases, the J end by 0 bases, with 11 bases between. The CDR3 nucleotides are TGTGCCAGCAGTCACGAAGGTCGCTCCTACAATGAGCAGTTCTTC. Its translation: CASSHEGRSYNEQFF.

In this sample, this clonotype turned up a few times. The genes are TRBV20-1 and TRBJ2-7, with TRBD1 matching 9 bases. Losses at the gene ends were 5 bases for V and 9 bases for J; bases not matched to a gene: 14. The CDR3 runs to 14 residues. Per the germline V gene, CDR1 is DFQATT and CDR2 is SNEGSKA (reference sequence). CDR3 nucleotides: TGCAGTGCTCTCAAAACCCGGGACAGGGATGGGCAGTACTTC. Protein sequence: CSALKTRDRDGQYF.

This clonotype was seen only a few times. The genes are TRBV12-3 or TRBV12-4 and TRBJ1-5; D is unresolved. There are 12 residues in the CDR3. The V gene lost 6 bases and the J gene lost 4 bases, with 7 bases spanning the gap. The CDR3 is CASRRENQPQHF. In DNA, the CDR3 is TGTGCCAGCAGACGGGAAAATCAGCCCCAGCATTTT.

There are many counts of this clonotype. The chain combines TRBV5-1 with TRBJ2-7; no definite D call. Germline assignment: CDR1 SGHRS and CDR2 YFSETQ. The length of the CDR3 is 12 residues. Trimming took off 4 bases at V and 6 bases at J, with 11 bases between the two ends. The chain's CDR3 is CASSEGPFEQYF. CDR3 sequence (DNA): TGCGCCAGCAGCGAAGGGCCCTTCGAGCAGTACTTC.

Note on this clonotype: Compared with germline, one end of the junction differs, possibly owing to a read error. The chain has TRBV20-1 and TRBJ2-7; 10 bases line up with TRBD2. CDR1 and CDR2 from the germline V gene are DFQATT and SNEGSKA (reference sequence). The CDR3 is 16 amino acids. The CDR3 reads CCARDLTSGVSYEQYF. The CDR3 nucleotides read TGCTGTGCTAGAGATCTAACTAGCGGGGTGTCCTACGAGCAGTACTTC.

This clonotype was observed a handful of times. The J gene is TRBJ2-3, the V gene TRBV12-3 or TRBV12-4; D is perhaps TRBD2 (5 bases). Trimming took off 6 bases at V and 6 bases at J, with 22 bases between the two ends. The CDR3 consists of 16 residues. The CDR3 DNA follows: TGTGCCAGCAGCTCCCTAAGTGGGCTCCGGAGGGATACGCAGTATTTT. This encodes CASSSLSGLRRDTQYF.

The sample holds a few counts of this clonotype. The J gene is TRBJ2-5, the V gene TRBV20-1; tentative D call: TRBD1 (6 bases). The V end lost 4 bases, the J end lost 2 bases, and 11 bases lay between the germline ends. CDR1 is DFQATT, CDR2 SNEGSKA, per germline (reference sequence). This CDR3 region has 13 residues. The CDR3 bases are TGCAGTGCTAAACGGACAGCTCAAGAGACCCAGTACTTC. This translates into CSAKRTAQETQYF.

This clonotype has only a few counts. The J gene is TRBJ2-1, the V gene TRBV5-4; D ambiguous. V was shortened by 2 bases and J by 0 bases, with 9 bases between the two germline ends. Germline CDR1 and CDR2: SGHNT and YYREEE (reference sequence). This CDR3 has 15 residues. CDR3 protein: CASSFDPSSYNEQFF. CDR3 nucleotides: TGTGCCAGCAGCTTCGACCCCAGCTCCTACAATGAGCAGTTCTTC.

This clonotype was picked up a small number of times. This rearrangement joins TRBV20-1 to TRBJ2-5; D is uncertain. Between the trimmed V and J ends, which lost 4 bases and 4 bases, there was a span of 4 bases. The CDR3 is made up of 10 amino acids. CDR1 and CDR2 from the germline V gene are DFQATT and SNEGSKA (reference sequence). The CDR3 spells CSAISETQYF. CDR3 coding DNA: TGCAGTGCTATCTCAGAGACCCAGTACTTC.